The present entry profiles one T cell receptor beta chain with its context. Its antigen remains unknown. The sample belongs to a study of blood T cells in healthy people across ages. General observations from the study: CMV infection status of these donors was not known. Older individuals had lower TCR beta diversity per million T cells (the decline was roughly linear).

For the second PCR, which ran for roughly 7 to 11 cycles, a sample-barcoded 5' primer and a J-beta primer mix were used. TCRdb re-called the 5' RACE reads through MiXCR, storing one row per CDR3 protein. The data hold hundreds of thousands of distinct CDR3 sequences, with around 49% observed a single time. Trimming pared 6 bases from V and 2 bases from J, leaving 14 bases between. This CDR3 contains 15 residues. Germline CDR1 and CDR2: MNHNY and SVGAGI (reference sequence). The receptor's source is a man aged 30 to 45 in good health. The sequenced sample consisted of blood. The V gene is TRBV6-6, the J gene TRBJ2-4, with a weak D call TRBD1 (6 bases). CDR3 coding DNA: TGTGCCAGCAGGCTACAGGGTAGTTCCAAAAACATTCAGTACTTC. Amino acids: CASRLQGSSKNIQYF.